These 17 T cell receptor beta chains came from one sample sequenced in a study of graft-versus-host responses after intestinal transplantation. No antigen has been identified for these receptors. The repertoire was sequenced with immunoSEQ multiplex PCR; TCRdb's copy has only in-frame clones and lacks some. Of around 90,000 clones in the sample, roughly 93% are singletons; the top ten hold about 1%. This specimen was unstimulated CD8+ T cells sorted from spleen or lymph node cells, taken before transplant. These receptors originate from a human donor who was the organ donor for an intestinal transplant.

The chain links TRBV15 to TRBJ2-1; a weak D match, TRBD1 (6 bases). The germline gives CDR1 LNHNV, CDR2 YYDKDF (reference sequence). V lost 0 bases, J lost 8 bases, and 14 bases lay in between. The CDR3 is 15 residues long. Written as DNA, the CDR3 is TGTGCCACCAGCAGAGATCAGGGGTCGGGCGATGAGCAGTTCTTC. As protein: CATSRDQGSGDEQFF. Based on the CDR3 plus reference TRBV15 and TRBJ2-1, the full variable domain is DAMVIQNPRYQVTQFGKPVTLSCSQTLNHNVMYWYQQKSSQAPKLLFHYYDKDFNNEADTPDNFQSRRPNTSFCFLDIRSPGLGDTAMYLCATSRDQGSGDEQFFGPGTRLTVL.

J is TRBJ1-1 and V is TRBV10-1; D remains unclear. The CDR3 loop spans 9 amino acids. Germline values: CDR1 WNHNN, CDR2 SYGVQD (reference sequence). V was clipped by 5 bases and J by 12 bases, with 7 bases between them. The CDR3 is CASSLESFF. CDR3 nucleotide sequence: TGCGCCAGCAGTCTAGAGTCTTTCTTT.

The V call is TRBV19, the J call TRBJ1-5; the match to TRBD1 covers 8 bases. This CDR3 contains 14 residues. Per the germline V gene, CDR1 is LNHDA and CDR2 is SQIVND (reference sequence). J lost 6 bases, V lost 7 bases, and 8 bases had no gene match. CDR3 coding DNA: TGTGCCAGTACCCCTCAGGGGGCCGGTCAGCCCCAGCATTTT. It yields the protein CASTPQGAGQPQHF. Supplemented by reference TRBV19 and TRBJ1-5, the full variable domain reads DGGITQSPKYLFRKEGQNVTLSCEQNLNHDAMYWYRQDPGQGLRLIYYSQIVNDFQKGDIAEGYSVSREKKESFPLTVTSAQKNPTAFYLCASTPQGAGQPQHFGDGTRLSIL.

This chain links TRBV6-5 with TRBJ1-2; 11 nucleotides align to TRBD1. The CDR3 has 15 amino acids. The trim removed 0 bases at V and 8 bases at J, leaving 5 bases unmatched. Germline loops: CDR1 MNHEY, CDR2 SVGAGI. In DNA form, the CDR3 reads TGTGCCAGCAGTTACTCCGGACAGGGGGCCGGGGGCTACACCTTC. Translating gives CASSYSGQGAGGYTF.

The rearrangement links TRBV19 to TRBJ2-3; perhaps TRBD2 as D (6 bases). The length of the CDR3 is 15 residues. V lost 4 bases to trimming and J lost 5 bases, with 16 bases between them. Germline CDR1 LNHDA, CDR2 SQIVND (reference sequence). CDR3 bases: TGTGCCAGTAGTACTGTCCCGGGAGCGGAAGATACGCAGTATTTT. Its translation is CASSTVPGAEDTQYF. Supplemented by reference TRBV19 and TRBJ2-3, the full variable domain reads DGGITQSPKYLFRKEGQNVTLSCEQNLNHDAMYWYRQDPGQGLRLIYYSQIVNDFQKGDIAEGYSVSREKKESFPLTVTSAQKNPTAFYLCASSTVPGAEDTQYFGPGTRLTVL.

This rearrangement joins TRBV27 to TRBJ2-4, with D tentatively TRBD1 (6 bases). Germline V gives CDR1 MNHEY, CDR2 SMNVEV (reference sequence). There are 16 residues in the CDR3. The V and J ends lost 3 bases and 0 bases respectively, with 12 bases between them. Written as DNA, the CDR3 is TGTGCCAGCAGTTTGGGTTGGGGGCTAGCCAAAAACATTCAGTACTTC. Translation: CASSLGWGLAKNIQYF.

V is TRBV7-2 and J is TRBJ2-1; 9 nucleotides agree with TRBD2. The trim removed 1 base at V and 2 bases at J, leaving 0 bases unmatched. There are 15 residues in the CDR3. From germline, CDR1 is SGHTA and CDR2 FQGNSA. The chain's CDR3 is CASSLVAGAYNEQFF. For the CDR3, the DNA is TGTGCCAGCAGCTTAGTAGCGGGAGCCTACAATGAGCAGTTCTTC. The full variable domain, completed using reference TRBV7-2 and TRBJ2-1, is GAGVSQSPSNKVTEKGKDVELRCDPISGHTALYWYRQSLGQGLEFLIYFQGNSAPDKSGLPSDRFSAERTGGSVSTLTIQRTQQEDSAVYLCASSLVAGAYNEQFFGPGTRLTVL.

The V call is TRBV7-3, the J call TRBJ1-1; 10 nucleotides match TRBD1. Germline V gene lookup returns CDR1 SGHTA and CDR2 FQGTGA. V lost 4 bases and J lost 8; bases outside the gene matches: 10. The CDR3 covers 15 residues. As DNA, the CDR3 is TGTGCCAGCAGCTCGATGACAGGGGGCTGGGGAGAAGCTTTCTTT. Its translation: CASSSMTGGWGEAFF.

The chain carries TRBV19 and TRBJ1-6; 7 nucleotides agree with TRBD1. V was clipped by 1 base and J by 8 bases; unmatched bases: 5. The CDR3 extends over 15 amino acids. CDR1 and CDR2 from the germline V gene are LNHDA and SQIVND (reference sequence). The CDR3 loop is CASSIVWGTDSPLHF. The CDR3 region has the DNA TGTGCCAGTAGTATAGTTTGGGGGACAGATTCACCCCTCCACTTT.

The rearrangement joins TRBV7-8 to TRBJ1-5, with unresolved D. This CDR3 region has 17 residues. The V and J ends lost 10 bases and 0 bases respectively, with 22 bases between them. The germline gives CDR1 SGHVS, CDR2 FQNEAQ. CDR3 coding DNA: TGTGCCACTCGTGACACCGCGCTCCCTTATAGCAATCAGCCCCAGCATTTT. Encoded protein: CATRDTALPYSNQPQHF.

The genes are TRBV29-1 and TRBJ1-1; D unresolved. The V and J ends lost 6 bases and 0 bases respectively, with 8 bases between them. Germline assignment: CDR1 SQVTM and CDR2 ANQGSEA. The CDR3 length is 12 residues. CDR3 DNA: TGCAGCGTCGGGAGGATGAACACTGAAGCTTTCTTT. This sequence encodes CSVGRMNTEAFF.

The V and J genes are TRBV5-4 and TRBJ2-7, with 7 positions matching TRBD1. V was clipped by 1 base and J by 5 bases; unmatched bases: 6. Germline V CDR1 and CDR2: SGHNT, YYREEE (reference sequence). This CDR3 comprises 14 residues. DNA for the CDR3: TGTGCCAGCAGCTTGAGGACAGGTCTGGACGAGCAGTACTTC. Amino acid sequence: CASSLRTGLDEQYF.

The chain uses TRBV2 and TRBJ2-7; the match to TRBD2 covers 7 bases. Per germline, CDR1 SNHLY and CDR2 FYNNEI. V shed 8 bases and J 3 bases; nucleotides not matched to a gene: 13. This CDR3 has 15 amino acids. This CDR3 reads CASGRGLSPYYEQYF. The CDR3 bases are TGTGCCAGCGGCCGGGGACTATCTCCCTACTACGAGCAGTACTTC.

This chain joins TRBV2 and TRBJ1-3, with 7 bases identical to TRBD1. V trimming: 8 bases; J trimming: 0 bases; junction bases outside the gene matches: 10. The germline V gene has CDR1 SNHLY and CDR2 FYNNEI. This CDR3 has 16 amino acids. The CDR3 bases are TGTGCCAGCTCCGAACCGGGGACAGACTCTGGAAACACCATATATTTT. Translating it yields CASSEPGTDSGNTIYF.

This chain connects TRBV6-5 to TRBJ2-4, with TRBD1 matching over 7 bases. V shed 6 bases, J shed 0 bases, and the junction held 2 bases outside the gene matches. The germline gives CDR1 MNHEY, CDR2 SVGAGI. This CDR3 is built from 14 residues. As DNA, the CDR3 is TGTGCCAGCAGCGACAGGGTAGCCAAAAACATTCAGTACTTC. As protein: CASSDRVAKNIQYF.

V gene TRBV27 combines with J gene TRBJ2-1; TRBD2 is a possible D gene (5 bases). CDR3 length: 12 amino acids. The V end lost 2 bases, the J end lost 7 bases, and 6 bases lay between the germline ends. Germline lookup yields CDR1 MNHEY and CDR2 SMNVEV (reference sequence). CDR3 coding DNA: TGTGCCAGCAGTTTACGCGGGAATGAGCAGTTCTTC. The encoded protein is CASSLRGNEQFF.

The chain joins TRBV7-9 to TRBJ2-1; maybe TRBD2 (5 bases). V shed 3 bases and J shed 6 bases, with 18 bases lying between them. Germline CDR1 and CDR2: SEHNR and FQNEAQ (reference sequence). The CDR3 length is 16 residues. CDR3 nucleotide sequence: TGTGCCAGCAGCTTTCTTGGTGCGGGCCAGTTCAATGAGCAGTTCTTC. This encodes CASSFLGAGQFNEQFF. The full variable domain, its missing parts supplied by reference TRBV7-9 and TRBJ2-1, is DTGVSQNPRHKITKRGQNVTFRCDPISEHNRLYWYRQTLGQGPEFLTYFQNEAQLEKSRLLSDRFSAERPKGSFSTLEIQRTEQGDSAMYLCASSFLGAGQFNEQFFGPGTRLTVL.